A selection of T cell receptor beta chains follows, all from one sample in a study of control samples from healthy donors and cancer patients. Data came from immunoSEQ multiplex PCR; TCRdb stores just in-frame clones and leaves some out. This table holds 85,000 to 90,000 clones, approximately 91% found once. The sequenced material came from PBMCs. These receptors were taken from a woman between 45 and 60 years old with colorectal cancer. CDR3s include the opening cysteine and the closing phenylalanine or tryptophan. The D gene is left open where the match is weak. Size is omitted from some rows. Given values are once, few, many or a class for expanded clones.

TRBJ2-3 | TRBD2 | TRBV25-1 | NA | CASSEFRGGVDTQYF | TGTGCCAGCAGTGAATTCCGGGGGGGCGTAGATACGCAGTATTTT
TRBJ1-6 | TRBD1 | TRBV27 | NA | CASSQDRGGSSPLHF | TGTGCCAGCAGTCAAGACAGGGGAGGTAGTTCACCCCTCCACTTT
TRBJ1-2 | NA | TRBV28 | NA | CASSPGRMEGYTF | TGTGCCAGCAGTCCAGGGAGGATGGAGGGCTACACCTTC
TRBJ1-1 | NA | TRBV6-5 | NA | CASSYSSLDNTEAFF | TGTGCCAGCAGTTACTCGAGTTTAGATAACACTGAAGCTTTCTTT
TRBJ2-1 | TRBD1 | TRBV19 | NA | CASSRAGQGYNEQFF | TGTGCCAGTAGTAGGGCCGGACAGGGCTACAATGAGCAGTTCTTC
TRBJ2-1 | NA | TRBV6-2/TRBV6-3 | once | CASSRGPLSGSYNEQFF | TGTGCCAGCAGCCGGGGCCCCCTAAGCGGGTCCTACAATGAGCAGTTCTTC
TRBJ2-6 | NA | TRBV5-5 | NA | CASRYRVSGANVLTF | TGTGCCAGCAGATACAGGGTCTCTGGGGCCAACGTCCTGACTTTC
TRBJ2-5 | NA | TRBV9 | NA | CASSVDGIGETQYF | TGTGCCAGCAGCGTAGATGGTATCGGGGAGACCCAGTACTTC
TRBJ1-4 | TRBD1 | TRBV6-5 | NA | CASIRDRLNEKLFF | TGTGCCAGCATCAGGGACAGGCTTAATGAAAAACTGTTTTTT
TRBJ1-6 | NA | TRBV7-4 | once | CASSRRPSSYNSPLHF | TGTGCCAGCAGCCGGCGCCCCAGCTCCTATAATTCACCCCTCCACTTT
TRBJ2-2 | TRBD1 | TRBV30 | NA | CAWTDRDAGELFF | TGTGCCTGGACGGACAGGGACGCCGGGGAGCTGTTTTTT
TRBJ1-6 | NA | TRBV4-3 | few | CASSQSGGVGNSPLHF | TGCGCCAGCAGCCAGTCTGGGGGGGTGGGGAATTCACCCCTCCACTTT
TRBJ2-1 | NA | TRBV27 | NA | CASSLGTLWFF | TGTGCCAGCAGTTTAGGGACCTTGTGGTTCTTC
TRBJ2-1 | NA | TRBV5-6 | NA | CASSSTRRSYNEQFF | TGTGCCAGCAGCTCAACCCGGCGCTCCTACAATGAGCAGTTCTTC
TRBJ1-2 | TRBD1 | TRBV20-1 | NA | CSASDPGQGRYGYTF | TGCAGTGCTAGTGATCCGGGACAGGGAAGATATGGCTACACCTTC
TRBJ1-6 | NA | TRBV2 | NA | CASSTGPKGPLHF | TGTGCCAGCAGTACAGGACCCAAAGGACCCCTCCACTTT
TRBJ2-2 | TRBD1 | TRBV27 | few | CASSFGTGYTGELFF | TGTGCCAGCAGTTTTGGGACAGGCTACACCGGGGAGCTGTTTTTT
TRBJ2-1 | TRBD2 | TRBV10-3 | NA | CAISTERGDWYNEQFF | TGTGCCATCAGTACGGAGCGGGGGGATTGGTACAATGAGCAGTTCTTC
TRBJ1-1 | NA | TRBV5-1 | NA | CASSLETGVNEAFF | TGCGCCAGCAGCTTGGAAACAGGAGTAAATGAAGCTTTCTTT
TRBJ2-3 | TRBD1 | TRBV7-2 | few | CASTQGQVLDTQYF | TGTGCCAGCACCCAGGGACAGGTCTTAGATACGCAGTATTTT
TRBJ1-2 | NA | TRBV27 | NA | CASSFRQGSGYTF | TGTGCCAGCAGTTTTCGCCAGGGCAGTGGCTACACCTTC
TRBJ1-2 | NA | TRBV15 | NA | CATSRDGSPSGYTF | TGTGCCACCAGCAGAGATGGCAGCCCCTCCGGCTACACCTTC
TRBJ1-2 | TRBD1 | TRBV9 | NA | CASSSWTGHYGYTF | TGTGCCAGCAGCTCCTGGACAGGGCACTATGGCTACACCTTC
TRBJ1-6 | TRBD1 | TRBV10-1 | NA | CASALDRKNSPLHF | TGCGCCAGCGCCTTGGACAGGAAGAATTCACCCCTCCACTTT
TRBJ2-2 | NA | TRBV7-3 | NA | CASSLTGGADTGELFF | TGTGCCAGCAGCTTAACAGGAGGGGCGGACACCGGGGAGCTGTTTTTT
TRBJ1-3 | NA | TRBV14 | once | CASSSRLGTSGNTIYF | TGTGCCAGCAGCTCCCGACTGGGGACCTCTGGAAACACCATATATTTT
TRBJ1-2 | NA | TRBV15 | NA | CATSREQGANYGYTF | TGTGCCACCAGCAGAGAACAGGGAGCCAACTATGGCTACACCTTC
TRBJ2-2 | NA | TRBV11-3 | NA | CASSRRTPKGTGELFF | TGTGCCAGCAGCCGCCGGACTCCTAAAGGGACCGGGGAGCTGTTTTTT
TRBJ1-2 | NA | TRBV30 | NA | CAWSVARASLSYGYTF | TGTGCCTGGAGTGTCGCCAGGGCATCTCTCAGCTATGGCTACACCTTC
TRBJ2-2 | NA | TRBV4-2 | NA | CASSQAKGSATGELFF | TGTGCCAGCAGCCAAGCAAAGGGCTCCGCCACCGGGGAGCTGTTTTTT
TRBJ2-3 | NA | TRBV20-1 | NA | CSASWGGGTDTQYF | TGCAGTGCCAGTTGGGGGGGCGGAACAGATACGCAGTATTTT
TRBJ1-2 | NA | TRBV21-1 | NA | CASTQGQRPRGRDYTF | TGTGCCAGCACCCAAGGACAGCGACCTCGAGGTAGGGACTACACCTTC
TRBJ1-5 | NA | TRBV3-1/TRBV3-2 | once | CASSQETGRRKGRQPQHF | TGTGCCAGCAGCCAAGAGACCGGTCGCCGGAAAGGACGGCAGCCCCAGCATTTT
TRBJ1-1 | TRBD1 | TRBV6-5 | once | CALRQGRQMNTEAFF | TGTGCCCTCCGACAGGGGAGACAAATGAACACTGAAGCTTTCTTT
TRBJ2-2 | NA | TRBV6-2/TRBV6-3 | NA | CASSLGANGELFF | TGTGCCAGCAGCCTCGGGGCGAACGGGGAGCTGTTTTTT
TRBJ2-5 | NA | TRBV24-1 | once | CATRNSQLETQYF | TGTGCCACCAGGAATTCTCAGCTAGAGACCCAGTACTTC
TRBJ1-2 | TRBD1 | TRBV25-1 | NA | CASSDDRGHHGYTF | TGTGCCAGCAGTGATGACAGGGGGCATCATGGCTACACCTTC
TRBJ1-1 | NA | TRBV5-1 | NA | CASSLEPHSSTEAFF | TGCGCCAGCAGCTTGGAACCCCACTCCAGCACTGAAGCTTTCTTT
TRBJ2-3 | NA | TRBV6-5 | NA | CASKGLSTQYF | TGTGCCAGCAAAGGCCTCAGCACGCAGTATTTT
TRBJ1-5 | NA | TRBV23-1 | NA | CASSQSRFREGGNQPQHF | TGCGCCAGCAGTCAATCTAGGTTCAGGGAGGGAGGCAATCAGCCCCAGCATTTT
TRBJ2-1 | TRBD2 | TRBV4-1 | NA | CASSPGRGVGLEQFF | TGCGCCAGCAGCCCAGGCCGGGGGGTGGGTTTGGAGCAGTTCTTC
TRBJ2-3 | NA | TRBV14 | NA | CASSQDLGADTQYF | TGTGCCAGCAGCCAAGACCTGGGCGCAGATACGCAGTATTTT
TRBJ2-1 | TRBD2 | TRBV9 | once | CASSAGGSSYNEQFF | TGTGCCAGCAGCGCTGGCGGGAGCTCCTACAATGAGCAGTTCTTC
TRBJ1-2 | NA | TRBV6-5 | NA | CASISSEYGYTF | TGTGCCAGCATTAGCAGCGAATATGGCTACACCTTC
TRBJ1-2 | NA | TRBV3-1/TRBV3-2 | NA | CASSQDSRADYGYTF | TGTGCCAGCAGCCAAGACAGCAGGGCTGACTATGGCTACACCTTC
TRBJ1-5 | NA | TRBV7-2 | NA | CASSLGNQPQHF | TGTGCCAGCAGCTTGGGGAATCAGCCCCAGCATTTT
TRBJ2-3 | NA | TRBV18 | NA | CATRGDTDTQYF | TGTGCCACCCGGGGTGACACAGATACGCAGTATTTT
TRBJ2-3 | TRBD1 | TRBV7-2 | NA | CASSPGGTGEDTQYF | TGTGCCAGCAGCCCCGGGGGGACAGGGGAAGATACGCAGTATTTT
TRBJ1-5 | TRBD1 | TRBV6-2/TRBV6-3 | NA | CASSGQEFNQPQHF | TGTGCCAGCAGTGGACAGGAATTCAATCAGCCCCAGCATTTT
TRBJ1-1 | TRBD1 | TRBV6-5 | NA | CASSSDRRSEAFF | TGTGCCAGCAGTTCGGACAGGCGGAGTGAAGCTTTCTTT
TRBJ1-2 | NA | TRBV7-9 | NA | CASSLGDGPLRTF | TGTGCCAGCAGCTTAGGGGACGGACCCTTGAGGACCTTC
TRBJ2-5 | NA | TRBV4-1 | NA | CASSPAGSQETQYF | TGCGCCAGCAGCCCGGCGGGCAGCCAAGAGACCCAGTACTTC
TRBJ1-5 | NA | TRBV6-2/TRBV6-3 | NA | CASSYEFHNQPQHF | TGTGCCAGCAGTTATGAGTTCCACAATCAGCCCCAGCATTTT